This TCR beta chain was recorded in a study of cytomegalovirus exposure and HLA in healthy donors. Amplification used 60 Vbeta primers and 13 Jbeta primers. Method: immunoSEQ multiplex PCR; TCRdb's copy keeps in-frame clones and lacks some. This table holds more than 40,000 clones. The CDR3 extends over 15 amino acids. Germline assignment: CDR1 SGHTS and CDR2 YDEGEE. The chain recombines TRBV5-8 with TRBJ2-5; tentative D call: TRBD1 (6 bases). The end of the DNA fits TRBJ2-7 better, so the J call may be wrong. The sequencing input was PBMCs. The origin of this receptor is a male donor in good health and CMV-seronegative. The CDR3 nucleotides are TGTGCCAGCAGCGGGTTGGACAGCGTCATAGGCGAGCAGTACTTC. Translated, it gives CASSGLDSVIGEQYF.